Listed below are T cell receptor beta chains from one sample, sequenced in a study of shared clonotypes between healthy human individuals. The table came from immunoSEQ multiplex PCR; TCRdb's copy has only in-frame clones and leaves some out. The sample has 330,000 or so clones; 74% are singletons. The sequenced sample consisted of memory CD4+ T cells sorted from blood. The receptors derive from a young man in good health. CDR3s include the opening cysteine and the closing phenylalanine or tryptophan. D genes are given only for firm matches. Clone size, where shown, is once, few, many, or a class for clones that have expanded.

V gene	J gene	D gene	clone size	CDR3 DNA	CDR3 protein
TRBV4-1	TRBJ2-7	-	-	TGCGCCAGCAGCCAAGAGACAGTTTACGAGCAGTACTTC	CASSQETVYEQYF
TRBV6-6	TRBJ1-1	-	-	TGTGCCAGCTGGATGGCAGGGGAGCTCACTGAAGCTTTCTTT	CASWMAGELTEAFF
TRBV5-1	TRBJ2-7	TRBD1	few	TGCGCCAGCAGCGCTGGACAGGGGACCCACGAGCAGTACTTC	CASSAGQGTHEQYF
TRBV29-1	TRBJ2-1	TRBD2	-	TGCAGCGTTGGACTAGCGGAGGTGAGCTCCTACAATGAGCAGTTCTTC	CSVGLAEVSSYNEQFF
TRBV5-4	TRBJ2-3	TRBD2	-	TGTGCCAGCAGCTTGTCGCTAGCGGGAGACACGCAGTATTTT	CASSLSLAGDTQYF
TRBV9	TRBJ2-3	-	-	TGTGCCAGCAGCGTAGACCCTGGGGCTAGAAGGGAGTGGGATACGCAGTATTTT	CASSVDPGARREWDTQYF
TRBV6-5	TRBJ2-3	-	-	TGTGCCAGCATAAGGACGATCGCCACAGATACGCAGTATTTT	CASIRTIATDTQYF
TRBV6-1	TRBJ2-7	-	-	TGTGCCAGCAAACGACAGACCTACGAGCAGTACTTC	CASKRQTYEQYF
TRBV4-3	TRBJ1-3	-	-	TGCGCCAGCAGCCCAGTGGGGGCTACCAACTCTGGAAACACCATATATTTT	CASSPVGATNSGNTIYF
TRBV5-4	TRBJ2-2	-	-	TGTGCCGTGGGACACTCCCTTACCGGGGAGCTGTTTTTT	CAVGHSLTGELFF
TRBV7-2	TRBJ2-5	-	once	TGTGCCAGCAGCTCGGGCCCAAAGGGAAAGACCCAGTACTTC	CASSSGPKGKTQYF
TRBV7-9	TRBJ1-2	TRBD1	-	TGTGCCAGCAGCCTGGACAGGGCGCAGTCTAACTATGGCTACACCTTC	CASSLDRAQSNYGYTF
TRBV13	TRBJ2-7	-	-	TGTGCCAGCAGCCCCCGCGGAGTAAGCTCCTACGAGCAGTACTTC	CASSPRGVSSYEQYF
TRBV5-1	TRBJ2-1	TRBD2	-	TGCGCCAGCAGCTTGAAAATCGTTGCGGGAGGGCCCTTTAGAGGTAACAATGAGCAGTTCTTC	CASSLKIVAGGPFRGNNEQFF
TRBV9	TRBJ1-5	-	-	TGTGCCAGCAGCGATGGACAGAGCAATCAGCCCCAGCATTTT	CASSDGQSNQPQHF
TRBV2	TRBJ2-2	-	many	TGTGCCAGCAGGGGATACAGGGACTCGGAGCTGTTTTTT	CASRGYRDSELFF
TRBV1	TRBJ2-3	-	-	TGCACCAGCAGCCAAGTGGATAGCGGGAGACATAAACGGAGCACAGATACGCAGTATTTT	CTSSQVDSGRHKRSTDTQYF
TRBV25-1	TRBJ2-2	-	many	TGTGCCAGCAAGGGTTCCGGTTATAAGAGCGGGGAGCTGTTTTTT	CASKGSGYKSGELFF
TRBV5-1	TRBJ2-1	-	-	TGCGCCAGCAGCTTGGCCGGTAGGAATGAGCAGTTCTTC	CASSLAGRNEQFF
TRBV15	TRBJ1-4	-	-	TGTGCCACCAGCAGAGAGGCAGGGATGGCTGAAAAACTGTTTTTT	CATSREAGMAEKLFF
TRBV10-3	TRBJ1-5	-	-	TGTGCCATCAGTTCGGGGGCGGGCAATCAGCCCCAGCATTTT	CAISSGAGNQPQHF
TRBV12-5	TRBJ2-1	TRBD1	few	TGTGCTAGTGGTTTGGTACGTGCTAAGGGACAGGGAATCTACAATGAGCAGTTCTTC	CASGLVRAKGQGIYNEQFF
TRBV14	TRBJ2-4	TRBD2	-	TGTGCCAGCAGCGGGCGGGAGAAGGCCAAAAACATTCAGTACTTC	CASSGREKAKNIQYF
TRBV7-2	TRBJ2-1	-	-	TGTGCCAGCAGCTTGATTGGTGGACCGGATGAGCAGTTCTTC	CASSLIGGPDEQFF
TRBV7-8	TRBJ2-1	-	-	TGTGCCAGCAGCTTAGGATGGCAGTACAATGAGCAGTTCTTC	CASSLGWQYNEQFF
TRBV7-9	TRBJ2-2	-	-	TGTGCCAGCAGCTTAGCTCTTCAGGGGAGGTACACCGGGGAGCTGTTTTTT	CASSLALQGRYTGELFF
TRBV5-8	TRBJ2-6	-	-	TGTGCCAGCAGCCCATCGACGGGGGCCAACGTCCTGACTTTC	CASSPSTGANVLTF
TRBV29-1	TRBJ1-2	-	-	TGCAGCGTTGATCTGGGGCCAGGCTCCGGCTACACCTTC	CSVDLGPGSGYTF
TRBV4-3	TRBJ1-2	-	-	TGCGCCAGCAGCCAAGATAGAGGTGGCCCCAACGGCCGCGGCTACACCTTC	CASSQDRGGPNGRGYTF
TRBV7-2	TRBJ2-7	-	few	TGTGCCAGCAGCTCTGGACACCCTGAGCAGTACTTC	CASSSGHPEQYF
TRBV9	TRBJ2-7	-	-	TGTGCCAGCAGCCCTAGGTCGGGGGTCTACGAGCAGTACTTC	CASSPRSGVYEQYF
TRBV9	TRBJ1-1	-	-	TGTGCCAGCAGCGTAGCAGGTAACGGAGAAGCTTTCTTT	CASSVAGNGEAFF
TRBV14	TRBJ2-1	-	-	TGTGCCAGCAGCCAAGTGGGTAGCGGCGTCCGGTTCTACAATGAGCAGTTCTTC	CASSQVGSGVRFYNEQFF
TRBV15	TRBJ2-1	-	few	TGTGCCACCAGCCGCGGTAGGTCGGGTGGTGAGCAGTTCTTC	CATSRGRSGGEQFF
TRBV18	TRBJ2-3	-	few	TGTGCCAGCTCACCAAGGACGGGAAGCACAGATACGCAGTATTTT	CASSPRTGSTDTQYF
TRBV2	TRBJ2-7	-	-	TGTGCCAGCAGTGAAGCGTGGGCTACTGAGCAGTACTTC	CASSEAWATEQYF
TRBV10-2	TRBJ1-2	TRBD1	-	TGCGCCAGCAGTGAGGGGGACAGGGTCTATGGCTACACCTTC	CASSEGDRVYGYTF
TRBV27	TRBJ2-3	TRBD2	-	TGTGCCAGCAGTTTATACCTGGGAGGGGATACGCAGTATTTT	CASSLYLGGDTQYF
TRBV5-6	TRBJ1-2	TRBD1	-	TGTGCCAGCAGCCTCGGGACAGGGGGCTTCTATGGCTACACCTTC	CASSLGTGGFYGYTF
TRBV15	TRBJ1-5	-	-	TGTGCCACCAGCGGAGATCCGATGGGAGGCGGGAAAAATCAGCCCCAGCATTTT	CATSGDPMGGGKNQPQHF
TRBV5-1	TRBJ1-1	-	-	TGCGCCAGCAGCCCCACACCCCGGAACACTGAAGCTTTCTTT	CASSPTPRNTEAFF
TRBV6-1	TRBJ1-4	TRBD1	many	TGTGCCAGCAGTGAAGCGTTGGGACAGGGGAGGAAACTGTTTTTT	CASSEALGQGRKLFF
TRBV5-5	TRBJ1-1	TRBD1	once	TGTGCCAGCAGCAACACAGGGGTACTTGAAATTTTCACTGAAGCTTTCTTT	CASSNTGVLEIFTEAFF
TRBV19	TRBJ2-7	-	-	TGTGCCAGACGTCCGGGTCAGGGTGCCTACGAGCAGTACTTC	CARRPGQGAYEQYF
TRBV7-8	TRBJ2-2	TRBD1	-	TGTGCCAGCAGCTCACTAACAGGGGGCTCCGGGGAGCTGTTTTTT	CASSSLTGGSGELFF